The next 2 T cell receptor beta chains were all read from a single sample in a study of T cell responses to AZD1222 COVID-19 vaccine. Using immunoSEQ multiplex PCR, the repertoire was profiled, and TCRdb retains in-frame clones only, with some absent. This sample yields some 110,000 clones, of which roughly 91% are seen a single time; 6.5% to 7.5% belongs to the top ten. Sequencing was performed on peripheral blood, taken 28 days after the second AZD1222 dose. Every receptor here comes from an adult who received the AZD1222 COVID-19 vaccine.

This sequence joins TRBV27 and TRBJ2-7, with D unresolved. V lost 0 bases and J lost 3, with 6 bases in between. Per germline, CDR1 MNHEY and CDR2 SMNVEV (reference sequence). This CDR3 spans 13 amino acids. CDR3 DNA: TGTGCCAGCAGTTTATCCCTGAGCTACGAGCAGTACTTC. Its protein product is CASSLSLSYEQYF.

The rearrangement uses TRBV18 and TRBJ2-7; TRBD1 aligns across 8 bases. The CDR3 contains 13 residues. CDR1 and CDR2 (germline): KGHSH, LQKENI. Trimming removed 3 bases from V and 4 bases from J; junction bases left unmatched: 2. The CDR3 loop reads CASSPQGAYEQYF. The CDR3 DNA follows: TGTGCCAGCTCACCGCAGGGGGCATACGAGCAGTACTTC.